This T cell receptor beta chain appears in the sequencing data of a study of blood T cells in healthy people across ages. Points from the study as a whole: The study regarded diversity estimates from one million T cells as underestimates. Compared with aged donors, long-lived donors showed fewer expanded clones, suggesting selection.

Through a sample-barcoded 5' primer and a J-beta primer mix, a second PCR was run for about 6 to 11 cycles. Each CDR3 protein is one row after TCRdb ran MiXCR on the 5' RACE reads. The sample lists about 1,800,000 distinct CDR3 sequences, roughly 30% occurring once. For this clonotype: What it binds is unknown.

Germline V gives CDR1 SGHVS, CDR2 FNYEAQ. The CDR3 length is 13 residues. V lost 5 bases to trimming and J lost 6 bases, with 11 bases between them. This TCR was sampled from a woman in her 30s in good health. The sample taken for sequencing was blood. The V gene is TRBV7-6, the J gene TRBJ1-5; D remains ambiguous. CDR3 sequence (DNA): TGTGCCAGCAGCCCTGGGCTCCGTCAGCCCCAGCATTTT. Protein product: CASSPGLRQPQHF. Full variable domain (remainder filled in from reference TRBV7-6 and TRBJ1-5): GAGVSQSPRYKVTKRGQDVALRCDPISGHVSLYWYRQALGQGPEFLTYFNYEAQQDKSGLPNDRFSAERPEGSISTLTIQRTEQRDSAMYRCASSPGLRQPQHFGDGTRLSIL.